The 27 T cell receptor beta chains reported below all come from one sample, sequenced in a study of blood T cells in healthy people across ages. A second PCR of about 7 to 12 cycles used a sample-barcoded 5' primer and a J-beta primer mix. Using its own MiXCR run on the 5' RACE reads, TCRdb lists one record per CDR3 protein. The table shows over 450,000 distinct CDR3 sequences, with 24% occurring only once. These data are also associated with another study on T cells of mothers and their children.

Sequenced material: blood. Receptors were obtained from a boy aged 5 to 17 in good health.

This clonotype was found a few times. CDR3 sequence: CASSFNKVPYLHF. The CDR3 DNA is TGTGCCAGCAGTTTTAATAAGGTTCCATACCTCCACTTT. The V gene is TRBV28, the J gene TRBJ1-6; D not resolved. V was clipped by 3 bases and J by 15 bases, with 15 bases between them. There are 13 residues in the CDR3. Germline lookup yields CDR1 MDHEN and CDR2 SYDVKM.

The chain recombines TRBV2 with TRBJ2-7, with 8 bases lining up with TRBD2. Germline lookup yields CDR1 SNHLY and CDR2 FYNNEI. The CDR3 runs to 14 residues. The V and J ends lost 8 bases and 3 bases, in that order; junction bases with no gene match: 9. CDR3 protein: CASHGLASYYEQYF. The DNA for the CDR3 is TGTGCCAGCCACGGACTAGCCTCTTACTACGAGCAGTACTTC. The full variable domain, in which reference TRBV2 and TRBJ2-7 provide the parts outside the CDR3, is EPEVTQTPSHQVTQMGQEVILRCVPISNHLYFYWYRQILGQKVEFLVSFYNNEISEKSEIFDDQFSVERPDGSNFTLKIRSTKLEDSAMYFCASHGLASYYEQYFGPGTRLTVT.

This clonotype has only a few counts. The J gene is TRBJ2-7, the V gene TRBV5-1, with TRBD2 matching 8 bases. Per the germline V gene, CDR1 is SGHRS and CDR2 is YFSETQ. J was trimmed by 5 bases and V by 3 bases; bases with no gene match: 4. The CDR3 is made up of 13 amino acids. The CDR3 DNA reads TGCGCCAGCAGCTGGGCGGGAGGAAACGAGCAGTACTTC. Its translation: CASSWAGGNEQYF.

The V and J genes are TRBV7-9 and TRBJ2-1, with D possibly being TRBD1 or TRBD2 (5 bases each). Trimming took 3 bases from V and 6 from J, leaving 15 bases between them. The CDR3 covers 15 residues. CDR1 is SEHNR and CDR2 is FQNEAQ in the germline V gene (reference sequence). The CDR3 region has the DNA TGTGCCAGCAGCTTTGCCCTCGTTGGGGGCAATGAGCAGTTCTTC. This sequence encodes CASSFALVGGNEQFF.

The chain links TRBV6-6 to TRBJ2-1; no firm D call. The V end lost 8 bases, the J end lost 0 bases, and 11 bases lay between the germline ends. The CDR3 extends over 14 amino acids. Germline V gives CDR1 MNHNY, CDR2 SVGAGI (reference sequence). CDR3 coding DNA: TGTGCCAGCTCCGAGGAGATCTCCTACAATGAGCAGTTCTTC. Encoded protein: CASSEEISYNEQFF.

The V and J genes are TRBV5-1 and TRBJ2-5, with D possibly TRBD1 on 6 matching bases. Trimming shortened V by 1 base and J by 1 base, and 17 bases separated the two germline ends. Looked up from germline, CDR1 is SGHRS and CDR2 is YFSETQ. The CDR3 runs to 17 residues. In DNA form, the CDR3 reads TGCGCCAGCAGCTTGAGTTCCTCGACAGGCGTCCAAGAGACCCAGTACTTC. Protein: CASSLSSSTGVQETQYF. The full variable domain, rest sourced from reference TRBV5-1 and TRBJ2-5, is KAGVTQTPRYLIKTRGQQVTLSCSPISGHRSVSWYQQTPGQGLQFLFEYFSETQRNKGNFPGRFSGRQFSNSRSEMNVSTLELGDSALYLCASSLSSSTGVQETQYFGPGTRLLVL.

This clonotype was observed a handful of times. The genes are TRBV29-1 and TRBJ2-3; 7 positions agree with TRBD1. V lost 7 bases to trimming and J lost 2 bases; unmatched junction nucleotides: 9. The germline CDR1 and CDR2 sequences are SQVTM and ANQGSEA. The CDR3 extends over 14 amino acids. The DNA for the CDR3 is TGCAGCGCCCTTGGACAGGTGGACACAGATACGCAGTATTTT. Protein sequence: CSALGQVDTDTQYF.

This clonotype was observed a few times. The chain employs TRBV28 and TRBJ1-2; 7 nucleotides line up with TRBD1. V was clipped by 3 bases and J by 4 bases; unmatched bases: 5. There are 14 residues in the CDR3. Germline-derived CDR1 and CDR2 are MDHEN and SYDVKM. Written as DNA, the CDR3 is TGTGCCAGCAGTTTCCAGGGGGGAGGCTATGGCTACACCTTC. Its protein product is CASSFQGGGYGYTF.

Only a few counts were recorded for this clonotype. The chain links TRBV6-1 to TRBJ2-5; TRBD2 might be the D (6 bases). The CDR3 consists of 13 residues. Trimming stripped 7 bases from V and 7 bases from J, with 16 bases between. Germline CDR1 MNHNS, CDR2 SASEGT. CDR3 protein: CASILSGAGTQYF. The DNA of the CDR3 is TGTGCCAGCATCCTTAGCGGAGCCGGGACCCAGTACTTC.

CDR3 loop: CASSSTGTGEPYEQYF. Here the CDR3 DNA reads TGTGCCAGCAGTTCTACCGGGACAGGGGAACCCTACGAGCAGTACTTC. V usage is TRBV28 and J usage is TRBJ2-7; 10 bases fit TRBD1. Germline V lookup: CDR1 MDHEN, CDR2 SYDVKM. The CDR3 is 16 amino acids. V shed 4 bases and J 2 bases; nucleotides not matched to a gene: 8.

CDR3 amino acids: CASSYQRTSGRRSEQFF. The CDR3, as DNA: TGTGCCAGCAGCTACCAAAGGACTAGCGGGAGAAGGAGTGAGCAGTTCTTC. The V gene is TRBV13, the J gene TRBJ2-1, with 13 bases aligning to TRBD2. V was clipped by 4 bases and J by 9 bases; unmatched bases: 12. CDR1 PRHDT and CDR2 FYEKMQ come from the germline V gene (reference sequence). This CDR3 has 17 residues.

The rearrangement joins TRBV7-2 to TRBJ2-5; TRBD2 agrees at 9 bases. The end of the DNA is better explained by TRBJ2-1, so the J call may be wrong. Germline assignment: CDR1 SGHTA and CDR2 FQGNSA. This CDR3 has 17 amino acids. The CDR3 here is CASSLVAGGGAGNEQFF. CDR3 sequence (DNA): TGTGCCAGCAGCTTAGTCGCCGGCGGGGGGGCGGGGAATGAGCAGTTCTTC.

The sample holds a few counts of this clonotype. The chain combines TRBV6-2 or TRBV6-3 with TRBJ2-5; 8 positions agree with TRBD2. The end of the DNA fits TRBJ2-7 better, so the J call may be wrong. There are 16 residues in the CDR3. Germline V gene lookup returns CDR1 MNHEY and CDR2 SVGEGT. The CDR3 reads CASSYLEGLGTYEQYF. Written as DNA, the CDR3 is TGTGCCAGCAGTTACCTGGAGGGACTAGGGACCTACGAGCAGTACTTC.

The chain couples TRBV2 to TRBJ1-4; D is unresolved. The V end was cut by 9 bases, the J end by 7 bases, with 24 bases between. Germline-derived CDR1 and CDR2 are SNHLY and FYNNEI. The CDR3 is 16 amino acids. The CDR3 reads CASGGRPVGGGEKLFF. The CDR3 nucleotides are TGTGCCAGTGGCGGTCGACCTGTGGGCGGTGGTGAAAAACTGTTTTTT.

The V gene is TRBV20-1, the J gene TRBJ1-1, with D perhaps matching TRBD1 (5 bases). Germline loops: CDR1 DFQATT, CDR2 SNEGSKA (reference sequence). This CDR3 has 14 amino acids. V gave up 0 bases and J gave up 7 bases, with 15 bases separating them. The CDR3, as DNA: TGCAGTGCTAGAGAGGGGCGGTGGGTAGGTGAAGCTTTCTTT. Translating it yields CSAREGRWVGEAFF.

In this sample, this clonotype turned up a few times. The chain combines TRBV10-3 with TRBJ2-7; 7 positions agree with TRBD1. The V segment lost 8 bases and the J segment 0 bases; nucleotides outside the gene matches: 13. This CDR3 spans 16 amino acids. Germline-derived CDR1 and CDR2 are ENHRY and SYGVKD. The CDR3 is CAILERVGDSSYEQYF. CDR3 nucleotide sequence: TGTGCCATCCTTGAAAGGGTTGGGGACAGCTCCTACGAGCAGTACTTC.

The chain employs TRBV28 and TRBJ1-1; D not resolved. The CDR3 has 16 amino acids. The V end was cut by 8 bases, the J end by 0 bases, with 19 bases between. Germline CDR1 is MDHEN and CDR2 is SYDVKM. In DNA form, the CDR3 reads TGTGCCAGCTCTCGAAGAAGGGTCTTTATGAACACTGAAGCTTTCTTT. It is translated as CASSRRRVFMNTEAFF.

This sequence joins TRBV27 and TRBJ1-1, with 7 bases lining up with TRBD1. The CDR3 totals 13 residues. J gave up 11 bases and V 3 bases, and 9 bases lay outside the gene matches. Germline assignment: CDR1 MNHEY and CDR2 SMNVEV (reference sequence). Here the CDR3 DNA reads TGTGCCAGCAGTTTTCGAACACAGGGGATGGCTTTCTTT. Translation: CASSFRTQGMAFF.

This clonotype was seen more than once but under ten times. The chain uses TRBV6-5 and TRBJ1-4; 7 positions agree with TRBD1. V trimming: 0 bases; J trimming: 12 bases; junction bases outside the gene matches: 4. The CDR3 contains 13 residues. Germline V lookup: CDR1 MNHEY, CDR2 SVGAGI. CDR3: CASSYSKTGELFF. Here the CDR3 DNA reads TGTGCCAGCAGTTACTCGAAAACAGGGGAACTGTTTTTT.

The chain employs TRBV4-1 and TRBJ1-2, with 10 bases aligning to TRBD1. CDR1 and CDR2 (germline): MGHRA, YSYEKL. The CDR3 length is 16 residues. Trimming cost V 3 bases and J 3 bases; bases outside gene matches: 7. The CDR3 DNA sequence: TGCGCCAGCAGCCAGGCGACAGGGGGCAAGGACTATGGCTACACCTTC. This codes for CASSQATGGKDYGYTF.

This clonotype was counted between two and nine times. The rearrangement links TRBV15 to TRBJ2-6, with D uncertain. V lost 3 bases and J 11 bases, leaving 11 bases between the germline ends. Germline V gives CDR1 LNHNV, CDR2 YYDKDF (reference sequence). The CDR3 covers 13 residues. This CDR3 is CATSSIQLDVLTF. As DNA, the CDR3 is TGTGCCACCAGCAGCATCCAGTTAGACGTCCTGACTTTC. Together with reference TRBV15 and TRBJ2-6, the CDR3 gives the full variable domain: DAMVIQNPRYQVTQFGKPVTLSCSQTLNHNVMYWYQQKSSQAPKLLFHYYDKDFNNEADTPDNFQSRRPNTSFCFLDIRSPGLGDTAMYLCATSSIQLDVLTFGAGSRLTVL.

V and J are TRBV6-5 and TRBJ2-5; TRBD1 matches at 8 bases. The DNA end is more similar to TRBJ2-7, so the J call may be wrong. The germline V gene encodes CDR1 MNHEY and CDR2 SVGAGI. The CDR3 is 13 residues long. Here the CDR3 DNA reads TGTGCCAGCAGAAGGACAGGGAGTTTCGAGCAGTACTTC. This gives the protein CASRRTGSFEQYF.

This chain links TRBV12-3 or TRBV12-4 with TRBJ1-3; D is uncertain. This CDR3 comprises 15 residues. V gave up 4 bases and J gave up 4 bases, with 14 bases separating them. CDR3 nucleotides: TGTGCCAGCAGTTCGACCAGGACTGGCGGAAACACCATATATTTT. Its translation: CASSSTRTGGNTIYF.

The sample holds one count of this clonotype. The chain combines TRBV7-2 with TRBJ1-4, with a weak D call TRBD1 (5 bases). Germline V gene lookup returns CDR1 SGHTA and CDR2 FQGNSA. The CDR3 spans 14 residues. The V and J ends lost 5 bases and 7 bases respectively, with 14 bases between them. The CDR3 DNA reads TGTGCCAGCAGCCGAATAGGGACGAGTGAAAAACTGTTTTTT. Its protein is CASSRIGTSEKLFF.

The sample holds a few counts of this clonotype. The V and J genes are TRBV28 and TRBJ1-4; D remains unclear. CDR1 and CDR2 from the germline V gene are MDHEN and SYDVKM. V lost 0 bases to trimming and J lost 8 bases, with 19 bases between them. The CDR3 covers 17 residues. In DNA, the CDR3 is TGTGCCAGCAGTTTATGGGGCTACACCGGGCGGGAGGAAAAACTGTTTTTT. It yields the protein CASSLWGYTGREEKLFF.

This clonotype was counted a few times. The chain is built from TRBV7-2 and TRBJ2-1; D perhaps matches TRBD2 (6 bases). This CDR3 region has 14 residues. Germline assignment: CDR1 SGHTA and CDR2 FQGNSA. The V end lost 1 base, the J end lost 10 bases, and 14 bases lay between the germline ends. The chain's CDR3 is CASSLGLAPLEQFF. CDR3 nucleotide sequence: TGTGCCAGCAGCTTAGGTCTAGCGCCGCTAGAGCAGTTCTTC.

This clonotype was seen a handful of times. The chain joins TRBV6-2 or TRBV6-3 to TRBJ2-7; the D is unclear. V shed 2 bases and J shed 1 base, with 9 bases lying between them. CDR1 and CDR2 from the germline V gene are MNHEY and SVGEGT. This CDR3 has 14 residues. Here the CDR3 reads CASSYRTDSYEQYF. CDR3 in DNA: TGTGCCAGCAGTTACCGGACGGATTCCTACGAGCAGTACTTC.